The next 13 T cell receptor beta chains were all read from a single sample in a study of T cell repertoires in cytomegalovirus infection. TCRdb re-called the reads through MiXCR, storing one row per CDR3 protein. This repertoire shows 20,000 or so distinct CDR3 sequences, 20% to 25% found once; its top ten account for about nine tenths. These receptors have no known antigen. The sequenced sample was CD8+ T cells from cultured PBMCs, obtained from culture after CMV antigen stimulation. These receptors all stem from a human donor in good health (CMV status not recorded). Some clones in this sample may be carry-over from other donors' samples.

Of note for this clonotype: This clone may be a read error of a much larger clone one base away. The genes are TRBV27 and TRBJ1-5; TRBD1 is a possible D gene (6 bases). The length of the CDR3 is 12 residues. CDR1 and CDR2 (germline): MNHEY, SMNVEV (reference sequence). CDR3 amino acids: CASSSTGQPRHF. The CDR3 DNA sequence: TGTGCCAGCAGTTCGACCGGACAGCCCCGGCATTTT.

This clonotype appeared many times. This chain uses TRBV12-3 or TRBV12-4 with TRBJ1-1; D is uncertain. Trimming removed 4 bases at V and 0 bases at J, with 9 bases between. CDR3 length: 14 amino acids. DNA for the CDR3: TGTGCCAGCAGTTCCCTGGCGGTGAACACTGAAGCTTTCTTT. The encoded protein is CASSSLAVNTEAFF.

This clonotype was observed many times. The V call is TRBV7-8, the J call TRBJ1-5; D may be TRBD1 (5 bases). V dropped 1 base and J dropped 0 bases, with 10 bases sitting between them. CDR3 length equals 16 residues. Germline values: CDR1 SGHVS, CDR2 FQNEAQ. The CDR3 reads CASSLEGSLSNQPQHF. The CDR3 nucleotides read TGTGCCAGCAGCTTAGAGGGGAGCCTTAGCAATCAGCCCCAGCATTTT.

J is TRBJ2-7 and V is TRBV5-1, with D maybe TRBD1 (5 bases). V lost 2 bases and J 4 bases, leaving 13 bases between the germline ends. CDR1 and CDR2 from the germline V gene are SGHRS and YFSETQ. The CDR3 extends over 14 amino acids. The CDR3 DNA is TGCGCCAGCAGCTTACCAGGGTCTGGGTACGAGCAGTACTTC. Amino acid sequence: CASSLPGSGYEQYF.

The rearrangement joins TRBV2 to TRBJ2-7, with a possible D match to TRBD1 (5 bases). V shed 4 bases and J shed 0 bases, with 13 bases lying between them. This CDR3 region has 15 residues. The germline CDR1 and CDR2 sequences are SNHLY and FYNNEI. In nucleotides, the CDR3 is TGTGCCAGCAGTGGGGCAAGGCAGGGCTCCTACGAGCAGTACTTC. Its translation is CASSGARQGSYEQYF.

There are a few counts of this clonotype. CDR3 protein: CASSQGTGFGGYTF. CDR3 sequence (DNA): TGCGCCAGCAGCCAAGGGACAGGGTTTGGCGGCTACACCTTC. The gene calls are TRBV4-1 and TRBJ1-2; 8 positions agree with TRBD1. V shed 1 base and J 8 bases; nucleotides not matched to a gene: 6. The CDR3 runs to 14 residues. Germline CDR1 MGHRA, CDR2 YSYEKL.

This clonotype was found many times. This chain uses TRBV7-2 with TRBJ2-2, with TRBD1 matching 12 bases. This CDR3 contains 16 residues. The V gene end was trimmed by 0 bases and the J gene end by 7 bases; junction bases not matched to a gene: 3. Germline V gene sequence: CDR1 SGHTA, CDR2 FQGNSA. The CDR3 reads CASSLAGTGGSGELFF. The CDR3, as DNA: TGTGCCAGCAGCTTAGCCGGGACAGGGGGCAGCGGGGAGCTGTTTTTT.

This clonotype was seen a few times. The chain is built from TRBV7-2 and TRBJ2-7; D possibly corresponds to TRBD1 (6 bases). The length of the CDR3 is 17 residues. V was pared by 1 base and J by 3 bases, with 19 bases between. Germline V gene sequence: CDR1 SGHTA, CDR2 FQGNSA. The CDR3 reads CASSLEGHGFIFYEQYF. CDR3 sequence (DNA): TGTGCCAGCAGCTTAGAGGGACACGGCTTTATTTTCTACGAGCAGTACTTC. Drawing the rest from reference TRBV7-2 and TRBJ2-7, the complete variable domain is GAGVSQSPSNKVTEKGKDVELRCDPISGHTALYWYRQSLGQGLEFLIYFQGNSAPDKSGLPSDRFSAERTGGSVSTLTIQRTQQEDSAVYLCASSLEGHGFIFYEQYFGPGTRLTVT.

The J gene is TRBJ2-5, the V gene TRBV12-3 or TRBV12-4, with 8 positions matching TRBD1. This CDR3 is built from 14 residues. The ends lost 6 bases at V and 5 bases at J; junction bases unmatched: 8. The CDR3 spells CASRKTGAMETQYF. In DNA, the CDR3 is TGTGCCAGCAGAAAGACAGGGGCTATGGAGACCCAGTACTTC.

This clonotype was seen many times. This CDR3 reads CASSLTGGSHEQYF. CDR3 nucleotides: TGTGCCAGCAGCTTAACAGGGGGTAGCCACGAGCAGTACTTC. The chain uses TRBV7-9 and TRBJ2-7, with TRBD1 identical over 8 bases. Germline lookup yields CDR1 SEHNR and CDR2 FQNEAQ (reference sequence). The junction had 5 bases not matched to a gene; V was cut back by 2 bases and J by 5 bases. The CDR3 is made up of 14 amino acids.

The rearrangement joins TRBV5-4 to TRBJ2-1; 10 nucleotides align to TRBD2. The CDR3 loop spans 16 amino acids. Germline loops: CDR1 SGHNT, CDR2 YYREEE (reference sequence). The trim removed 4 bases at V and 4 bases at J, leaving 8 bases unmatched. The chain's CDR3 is CASSPSLAGEYNEQFF. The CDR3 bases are TGTGCCAGCAGCCCATCCCTAGCGGGGGAATACAATGAGCAGTTCTTC.

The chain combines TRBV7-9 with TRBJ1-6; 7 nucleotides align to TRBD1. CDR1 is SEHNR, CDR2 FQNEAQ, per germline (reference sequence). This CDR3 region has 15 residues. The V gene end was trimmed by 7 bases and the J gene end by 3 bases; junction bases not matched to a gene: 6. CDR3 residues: CASISGQHYNSPLHF. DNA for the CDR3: TGTGCCAGCATCTCGGGACAGCACTATAATTCACCCCTCCACTTT. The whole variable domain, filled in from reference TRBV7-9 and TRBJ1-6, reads DTGVSQNPRHKITKRGQNVTFRCDPISEHNRLYWYRQTLGQGPEFLTYFQNEAQLEKSRLLSDRFSAERPKGSFSTLEIQRTEQGDSAMYLCASISGQHYNSPLHFGNGTRLTVT.

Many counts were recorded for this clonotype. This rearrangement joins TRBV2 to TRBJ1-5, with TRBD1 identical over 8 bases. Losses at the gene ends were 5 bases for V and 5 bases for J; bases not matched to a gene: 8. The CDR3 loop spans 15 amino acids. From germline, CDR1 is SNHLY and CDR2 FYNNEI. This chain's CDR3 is CASSTQTGEYQPQHF. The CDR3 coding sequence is TGTGCCAGCAGTACTCAGACAGGGGAATATCAGCCCCAGCATTTT.